This is a list of T cell receptor beta chains from one sample in a study of blood T cell repertoires in COVID-19. Some clones are missing from TCRdb's copy, which holds only in-frame ones; the method was immunoSEQ multiplex PCR. There are 110,000 to 150,000 clones in the sample; under 90% occur only once, and about 5.8% lies in the top ten. Sequencing used peripheral blood. All receptors come from a human donor in a cohort sampled during active COVID-19. Each CDR3 is given with its conserved first and last residue. The order of the fields is clone size, V gene, D gene, J gene, CDR3 DNA, CDR3 protein. D genes are given only for firm matches. A clone size is listed for some rows: how often the clone was seen (once, few, many), or a class if it is expanded.

>-|TRBV4-2|TRBD2|TRBJ2-2
TGTGCCAGCAGCCAAGACTTGGGCGGGGGGCACACCGGGGAGCTGTTTTTT
CASSQDLGGGHTGELFF
>once|TRBV19|TRBD2|TRBJ2-1
TGTGCCAGTAGTCCGACCGGACTAGCGGGGAACTACAATGAGCAGTTCTTC
CASSPTGLAGNYNEQFF
>-|TRBV6-5|TRBD1|TRBJ2-7
TGTGCCAGCAGCCGAGGACAGGACTCCTACGAGCAGTACTTC
CASSRGQDSYEQYF
>-|TRBV6-1|-|TRBJ2-3
TGTGCCAGCAGTGTCCTCCCAGGGGCCCCCCCAGATACGCAGTATTTT
CASSVLPGAPPDTQYF
>-|TRBV3-1/TRBV3-2|-|TRBJ2-3
TGTGCCAGCAGCGAGGACTATACAGATACGCAGTATTTT
CASSEDYTDTQYF
>once|TRBV6-6|TRBD1|TRBJ1-2
TGTGCCAGCAGCCGGGACAGGAGTTATGGCTACACCTTC
CASSRDRSYGYTF
>-|TRBV4-3|-|TRBJ2-2
TGCGCCAGCAGCCAAGATGCGGGGCGCTGGACCGGGGAGCTGTTTTTT
CASSQDAGRWTGELFF
>once|TRBV19|TRBD1|TRBJ1-4
TGTGCCAGTAGTATAACCCGGACAGGGGATGAAAAACTGTTTTTT
CASSITRTGDEKLFF
>-|TRBV4-3|-|TRBJ1-1
TGCGCCAGCAGCCACATATCTGGGAGGAACACTGAAGCTTTCTTT
CASSHISGRNTEAFF
>-|TRBV6-5|TRBD2|TRBJ2-5
TGTGCCAGCAGTTACTCGGTAGCGGGGGGGGTAGAGACCCAGTACTTC
CASSYSVAGGVETQYF
>-|TRBV6-5|-|TRBJ2-7
TGTGCCAGCAGCCGACAGGATAGCGAGCAGTACTTC
CASSRQDSEQYF